The rows below give T cell receptor beta chains drawn from one sample of a study of response to subunit inactivated influenza vaccine. TCRdb re-called the RT-PCR reads with MiXCR, one entry per CDR3 protein. The data show hundreds of thousands of distinct CDR3 sequences, with under 15% seen just once and roughly 13% held by the top ten. Sequencing used PBMCs from blood, obtained 40 to 50 days after vaccination. The receptor set was obtained from a middle-aged man who received an inactivated influenza vaccine. The CDR3 runs from the conserved cysteine through the conserved F or W. D genes are given only for firm matches. Clone size, where shown, is once, few, many, or a class for clones that have expanded.

>many|NA|TRBJ2-1|TRBV12-3/TRBV12-4
CASRQARLGSSNEQFF
TGTGCCAGCAGGCAAGCCCGACTAGGAAGTAGTAATGAGCAGTTCTTC
>NA|NA|TRBJ2-2|TRBV7-9
CASSFLRTTGLTGELFF
TGTGCCAGCAGCTTTCTCCGAACTACAGGGTTAACCGGGGAGCTGTTTTTT
>few|TRBD1|TRBJ1-1|TRBV20-1
CSGPSPQGAGTEAFF
TGCAGTGGACCGTCCCCACAGGGGGCGGGCACTGAAGCTTTCTTT
>NA|TRBD1|TRBJ1-3|TRBV6-5
CASSFSDRGPRNTIYF
TGTGCCAGCAGTTTTTCCGACAGGGGGCCTAGAAACACCATATATTTT
>few|NA|TRBJ1-3|TRBV5-1
CASSLDPRYSGNTIYF
TGCGCCAGCAGCTTGGACCCCAGATACTCTGGAAACACCATATATTTT
>few|NA|TRBJ1-1|TRBV12-3/TRBV12-4
CASSEGQVGEAFF
TGTGCCAGCAGTGAGGGTCAGGTAGGGGAAGCTTTCTTT
>NA|TRBD1|TRBJ2-1|TRBV24-1
CATSAAGGRDNNEQFF
TGTGCCACCAGTGCGGCAGGGGGCAGGGACAACAATGAGCAGTTCTTC
>few|TRBD2|TRBJ2-1|TRBV11-2
CASSSGLAGGKSSYNEQFF
TGTGCCAGCAGCTCCGGACTAGCGGGGGGCAAGAGCTCCTACAATGAGCAGTTCTTC
>NA|TRBD2|TRBJ2-5|TRBV7-6
CASSLGGGGVQETQYF
TGTGCCAGCAGCTTAGGGGGGGGAGGGGTCCAAGAGACCCAGTACTTC
>NA|TRBD2|TRBJ2-7|TRBV14
CASSQGSGYVYEQYF
TGTGCCAGCAGCCAAGGTAGCGGGTACGTGTACGAGCAGTACTTC
>many|NA|TRBJ1-1|TRBV6-2/TRBV6-3
CASSYSPAGAFF
TGTGCCAGCAGTTACTCGCCAGCAGGGGCTTTCTTT
>NA|NA|TRBJ2-5|TRBV11-2
CASSPDSGLDLETQYF
TGTGCCAGCAGCCCCGATTCAGGGCTAGATCTAGAGACCCAGTACTTC
>NA|TRBD1|TRBJ2-5|TRBV11-2
CASSSGTGSGETQYF
TGTGCCAGCAGCTCCGGGACAGGGTCGGGGGAGACCCAGTACTTC
>few|TRBD2|TRBJ2-1|TRBV29-1
CSVEDWILSGRAENEQFF
TGCAGCGTTGAAGATTGGATTCTAAGCGGGAGGGCCGAAAATGAGCAGTTCTTC
>NA|TRBD2|TRBJ2-7|TRBV20-1
CSATGTSDLGSYEQYF
TGCAGTGCTACCGGGACTAGCGATTTAGGCTCCTACGAGCAGTACTTC
>NA|NA|TRBJ2-3|TRBV5-1
CASSGTSFSTDTQYF
TGCGCCAGCAGCGGTACTAGCTTCTCCACAGATACGCAGTATTTT
>few|TRBD2|TRBJ2-1|TRBV7-9
CASSQNPGLAGHLRPHNEQFF
TGTGCCAGCAGCCAGAACCCGGGACTAGCGGGACATCTCCGGCCCCACAATGAGCAGTTCTTC
>few|TRBD2|TRBJ2-5|TRBV12-3/TRBV12-4
CASSFASGVQETQYF
TGTGCCAGCAGTTTCGCTAGCGGGGTACAAGAGACCCAGTACTTC
>few|NA|TRBJ2-3|TRBV7-9
CASSSPVWGSADTQYF
TGTGCCAGCAGCTCCCCCGTATGGGGTTCGGCAGATACGCAGTATTTT
>NA|NA|TRBJ2-2|TRBV20-1
CSARAPGTGELFF
TGCAGTGCTAGAGCCCCAGGCACCGGGGAGCTGTTTTTT
>NA|TRBD2|TRBJ2-1|TRBV7-9
CASSFYYSGGADEQFF
TGTGCCAGCAGCTTCTATTATAGCGGGGGGGCCGATGAGCAGTTCTTC
>few|TRBD1|TRBJ2-7|TRBV11-2
CASSLGRDRGGYEQYF
TGTGCCAGCAGCTTAGGGCGAGACAGGGGTGGCTACGAGCAGTACTTC
>once|NA|TRBJ1-5|TRBV27
CASSPLGNNQPQHF
TGTGCCAGCAGCCCCCTGGGGAACAATCAGCCCCAGCATTTT
>few|TRBD1|TRBJ2-7|TRBV28
CASSSRQGGTYEQYF
TGTGCCAGCAGTTCCCGACAGGGGGGGACCTACGAGCAGTACTTC
>many|TRBD1|TRBJ2-7|TRBV3-1
CASSQGPGQIYEQYF
TGTGCCAGCAGCCAGGGACCGGGACAGATTTACGAGCAGTACTTC
>many|NA|TRBJ2-7|TRBV11-2
CASSFGRTSYEQYF
TGTGCCAGCAGTTTCGGACGTACCTCCTACGAGCAGTACTTC
>NA|NA|TRBJ2-7|TRBV20-1
CSARVEARSYEQYF
TGCAGTGCTAGAGTAGAAGCGCGATCCTACGAGCAGTACTTC
>NA|NA|TRBJ2-1|TRBV9
CASSPTGRGAYNEQFF
TGTGCCAGCAGCCCCACCGGCCGGGGGGCGTACAATGAGCAGTTCTTC
>NA|NA|TRBJ1-1|TRBV5-5
CASSLSSGGYTEAFF
TGTGCCAGCAGCCTCAGTTCTGGGGGTTACACTGAAGCTTTCTTT
>few|NA|TRBJ2-3|TRBV7-9
CASSSSSSTDTQYF
TGTGCCAGCAGCTCGAGCAGCAGCACAGATACGCAGTATTTT
>few|TRBD2|TRBJ2-7|TRBV5-6
CASSWTGGNEQYF
TGTGCCAGCAGCTGGACGGGAGGGAACGAGCAGTACTTC
>NA|TRBD1|TRBJ1-6|TRBV3-1
CASSHGQGGVPLHF
TGTGCCAGCAGCCACGGACAGGGGGGGGTTCCCCTCCACTTT
>NA|NA|TRBJ2-1|TRBV6-2/TRBV6-3
CASSYSAGPYNEQFF
TGTGCCAGCAGTTACTCTGCAGGGCCCTACAATGAGCAGTTCTTC
>few|TRBD2|TRBJ2-5|TRBV6-2/TRBV6-3
CASKKGLVEETQYF
TGTGCCAGCAAGAAAGGACTAGTTGAAGAGACCCAGTACTTC
>few|TRBD2|TRBJ2-2|TRBV9
CASSVAPFSGSGTGELFF
TGTGCCAGCAGCGTAGCTCCCTTCAGCGGGAGCGGCACCGGGGAGCTGTTTTTT
>few|TRBD1|TRBJ2-7|TRBV9
CASSARQGNYEQYF
TGTGCCAGCAGCGCCCGACAGGGCAACTACGAGCAGTACTTC
>NA|TRBD2|TRBJ2-1|TRBV27
CASRSGRVYNEQFF
TGTGCCAGCAGAAGCGGGAGGGTCTACAATGAGCAGTTCTTC